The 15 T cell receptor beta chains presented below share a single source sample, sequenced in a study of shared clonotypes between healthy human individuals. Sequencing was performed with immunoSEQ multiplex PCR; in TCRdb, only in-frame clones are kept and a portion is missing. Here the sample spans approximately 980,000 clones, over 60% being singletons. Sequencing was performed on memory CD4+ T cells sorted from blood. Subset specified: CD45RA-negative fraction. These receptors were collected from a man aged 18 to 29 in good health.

As DNA, the CDR3 is TGTGCCAGCAGCTTATTTGGCGGGGGATACACCGGGGAGCTGTTTTTT. Its protein product is CASSLFGGGYTGELFF. The chain combines TRBV7-3 with TRBJ2-2; 7 nucleotides align to TRBD2. Germline CDR1 SGHTA, CDR2 FQGTGA. V was clipped by 2 bases and J by 3 bases; unmatched bases: 6. CDR3 length: 16 amino acids.

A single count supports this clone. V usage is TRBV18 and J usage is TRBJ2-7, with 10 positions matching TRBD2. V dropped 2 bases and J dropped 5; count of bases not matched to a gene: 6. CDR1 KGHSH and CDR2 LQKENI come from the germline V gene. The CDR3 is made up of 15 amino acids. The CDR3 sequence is CASSPKAGGPHEQYF. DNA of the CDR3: TGTGCCAGCTCACCAAAAGCGGGGGGGCCCCACGAGCAGTACTTC.

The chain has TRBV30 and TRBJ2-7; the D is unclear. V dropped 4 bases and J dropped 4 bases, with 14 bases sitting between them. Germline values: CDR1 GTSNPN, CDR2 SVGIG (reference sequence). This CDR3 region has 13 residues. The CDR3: CAWTGDLGYEQYF. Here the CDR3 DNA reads TGTGCCTGGACTGGGGATTTGGGGTACGAGCAGTACTTC.

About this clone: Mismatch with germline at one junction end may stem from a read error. The CDR3 reads CTSKMGKTNTGELFF. The CDR3 nucleotides are TGTACCAGCAAGATGGGGAAGACGAACACCGGGGAGCTGTTTTTT. J is TRBJ2-2 and V is TRBV6-6; D ambiguous. Germline CDR1 is MNHNY and CDR2 is SVGAGI (reference sequence). This CDR3 contains 15 residues.

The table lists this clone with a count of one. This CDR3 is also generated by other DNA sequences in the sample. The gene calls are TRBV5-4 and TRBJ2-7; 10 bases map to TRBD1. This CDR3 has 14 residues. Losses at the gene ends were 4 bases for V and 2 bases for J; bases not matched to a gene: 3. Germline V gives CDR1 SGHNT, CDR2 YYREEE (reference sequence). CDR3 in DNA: TGTGCCAGCAGCCTGGGACAGGGGCCCTACGAGCAGTACTTC. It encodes CASSLGQGPYEQYF.

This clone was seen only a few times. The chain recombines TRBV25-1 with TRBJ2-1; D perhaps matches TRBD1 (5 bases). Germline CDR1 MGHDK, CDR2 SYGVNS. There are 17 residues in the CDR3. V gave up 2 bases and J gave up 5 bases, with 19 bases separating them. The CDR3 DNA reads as TGTGCCAGCAGTGAACAGCTCAAGGGGAATCGGAACAATGAGCAGTTCTTC. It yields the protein CASSEQLKGNRNNEQFF.

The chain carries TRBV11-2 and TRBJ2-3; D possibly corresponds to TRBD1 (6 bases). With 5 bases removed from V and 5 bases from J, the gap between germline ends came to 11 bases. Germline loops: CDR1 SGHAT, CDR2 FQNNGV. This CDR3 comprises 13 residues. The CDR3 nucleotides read TGTGCCAGCAGCAGGGACACTCGAGATACGCAGTATTTT. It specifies CASSRDTRDTQYF.

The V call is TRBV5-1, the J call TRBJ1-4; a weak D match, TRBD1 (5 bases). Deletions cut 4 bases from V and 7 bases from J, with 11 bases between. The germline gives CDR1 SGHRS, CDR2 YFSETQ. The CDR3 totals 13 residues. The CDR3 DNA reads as TGCGCCAGCAGCGGGGGGATAAGTGAAAAACTGTTTTTT. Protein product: CASSGGISEKLFF.

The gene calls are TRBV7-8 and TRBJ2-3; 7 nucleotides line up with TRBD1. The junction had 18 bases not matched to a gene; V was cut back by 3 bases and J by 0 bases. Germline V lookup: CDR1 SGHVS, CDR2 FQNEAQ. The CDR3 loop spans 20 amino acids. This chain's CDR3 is CASSFLGQIPPTSSTDTQYF. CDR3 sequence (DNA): TGTGCCAGCAGCTTCTTGGGACAGATTCCCCCGACTTCTAGCACAGATACGCAGTATTTT.

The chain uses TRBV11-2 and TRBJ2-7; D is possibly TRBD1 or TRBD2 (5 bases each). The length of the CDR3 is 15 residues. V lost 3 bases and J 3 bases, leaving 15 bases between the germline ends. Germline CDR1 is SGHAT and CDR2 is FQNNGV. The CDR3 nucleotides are TGTGCCAGCAGCTTGTCCGGGACCTCCCTCTACGAGCAGTACTTC. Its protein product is CASSLSGTSLYEQYF.

The CDR3 here is CASSNGGYGYTF. Here the CDR3 DNA reads TGCGCCAGCAGCAACGGTGGCTATGGCTACACCTTC. The V call is TRBV5-1, the J call TRBJ1-2; D not certain. Deletions cut 4 bases from V and 4 bases from J, with 8 bases between. Germline CDR1 SGHRS, CDR2 YFSETQ. This CDR3 has 12 amino acids.

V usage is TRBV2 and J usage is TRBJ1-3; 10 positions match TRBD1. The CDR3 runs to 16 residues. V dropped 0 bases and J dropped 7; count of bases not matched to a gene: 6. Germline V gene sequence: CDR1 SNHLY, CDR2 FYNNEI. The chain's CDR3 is CASSEAPGQGRNTIYF. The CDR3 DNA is TGTGCCAGCAGTGAAGCCCCGGGACAGGGGAGGAACACCATATATTTT.

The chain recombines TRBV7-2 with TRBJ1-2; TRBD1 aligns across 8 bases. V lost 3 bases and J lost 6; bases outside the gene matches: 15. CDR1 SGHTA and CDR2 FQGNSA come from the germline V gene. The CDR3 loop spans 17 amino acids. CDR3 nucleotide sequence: TGTGCCAGCAGCTTTAGTGCAGGGGGCTCAAGTGTGAATGGCTACACCTTC. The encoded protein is CASSFSAGGSSVNGYTF.

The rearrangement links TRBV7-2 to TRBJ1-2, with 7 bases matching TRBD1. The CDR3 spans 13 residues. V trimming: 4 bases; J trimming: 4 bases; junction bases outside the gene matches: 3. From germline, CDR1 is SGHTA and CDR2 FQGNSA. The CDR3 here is CASSSRGVYGYTF. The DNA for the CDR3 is TGTGCCAGCAGCTCCAGGGGGGTCTATGGCTACACCTTC.

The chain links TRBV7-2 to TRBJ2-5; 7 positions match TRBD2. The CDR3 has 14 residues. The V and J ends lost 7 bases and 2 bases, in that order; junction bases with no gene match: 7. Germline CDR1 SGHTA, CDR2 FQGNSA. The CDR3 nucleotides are TGTGCCAGCACCCCGCGGGGGAGACAAGAGACCCAGTACTTC. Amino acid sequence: CASTPRGRQETQYF.